This passage covers 3 T cell receptor beta chains from one sample sequenced in a study of T-cell memory formation after mild COVID-19. TCRdb processed the 5' RACE reads anew with MiXCR; each CDR3 protein has one entry. The sample has a few hundred thousand distinct CDR3 sequences; 28% are singletons. Sequenced: PBMCs or a T cell subset sorted from them (not recorded which). These receptors originate from an adult woman who had mild COVID-19 (a few samples of this study predate the infection). Cell type and time point are not known.

The gene calls are TRBV5-1 and TRBJ2-7; 7 nucleotides agree with TRBD1. The CDR3 runs to 15 residues. Looked up from germline, CDR1 is SGHRS and CDR2 is YFSETQ. The V gene end was trimmed by 4 bases and the J gene end by 3 bases; junction bases not matched to a gene: 10. The CDR3 nucleotides are TGCGCCAGCAGCGTGGGGACAGACCAACACTACGAGCAGTACTTC. Residues: CASSVGTDQHYEQYF.

This clonotype has only a few counts. J is TRBJ1-4 and V is TRBV5-1; D is undetermined. V was pared by 3 bases and J by 0 bases, with 9 bases between. Germline V gene sequence: CDR1 SGHRS, CDR2 YFSETQ. The CDR3 covers 15 residues. The CDR3 region has the DNA TGCGCCAGCAGCTCGGAGGCAGCAACTAATGAAAAACTGTTTTTT. Translating it yields CASSSEAATNEKLFF.

This clonotype was seen a few times. J is TRBJ2-2 and V is TRBV12-3 or TRBV12-4; no firm D call. V was trimmed by 3 bases and J by 7 bases, leaving 6 bases between them. The CDR3 length is 12 residues. This CDR3 reads CASSLFVGELFF. The CDR3 DNA sequence: TGTGCCAGCAGTTTGTTTGTCGGGGAGCTGTTTTTT.